The rows below give T cell receptor beta chains drawn from one sample of a study of blood T cell repertoires in COVID-19. The table came from immunoSEQ multiplex PCR; TCRdb's copy has only in-frame clones and leaves some out. There are tens of thousands of clones in the sample; about four fifths occur only once, and more than 4% lies in the top ten. Specimen: peripheral blood. These receptor sequences come from a woman aged 60-70 years with acute or convalescent COVID-19. Each CDR3 is given with its conserved first and last residue. A D gene is named only where the DNA matches it firmly. Expanded clones are given a class, and other clones once, few, many or no size at all.

D gene,V gene,clone size,J gene,CDR3 protein,CDR3 DNA
NA,TRBV7-9,NA,TRBJ2-6,CASSLRGGGANVLTF,TGTGCCAGCAGCCTTAGGGGCGGAGGGGCCAACGTCCTGACTTTC
TRBD1,TRBV3-1/TRBV3-2,NA,TRBJ1-1,CASSQTGRTEAFF,TGTGCCAGCAGCCAGACAGGGAGAACTGAAGCTTTCTTT
NA,TRBV28,NA,TRBJ2-5,CASRSTRSEAQYF,TGTGCCAGCAGGAGTACTCGCTCCGAGGCCCAGTACTTC
NA,TRBV5-1,NA,TRBJ1-4,CASSLASTNEKLFF,TGCGCCAGCAGCTTAGCGTCAACTAATGAAAAACTGTTTTTT
TRBD1,TRBV24-1,NA,TRBJ1-5,CATSKKNRRGRIFQPQHF,TGTGCCACCTCAAAAAAGAACCGCAGGGGGCGGATTTTCCAGCCCCAGCATTTT
TRBD1,TRBV5-8,NA,TRBJ2-7,CASSRGQGILSYEQYF,TGTGCCAGCAGCAGAGGACAGGGTATTCTGTCCTACGAGCAGTACTTC
NA,TRBV18,NA,TRBJ1-5,CASSPRAIGESSNQPQHF,TGTGCCAGCTCACCACGGGCGATCGGGGAGTCCAGCAATCAGCCCCAGCATTTT
NA,TRBV9,NA,TRBJ1-1,CASSVAGRAGRAFF,TGTGCCAGCAGCGTAGCGGGTAGGGCGGGCCGAGCTTTCTTT
TRBD1,TRBV15,NA,TRBJ2-5,CATRQGAMETQYF,TGTGCCACCAGACAGGGGGCTATGGAGACCCAGTACTTC
NA,TRBV5-1,NA,TRBJ1-1,CASSSQGLGTEAFF,TGCGCCAGCAGCAGTCAGGGGCTGGGGACTGAAGCTTTCTTT
TRBD1,TRBV9,NA,TRBJ2-7,CASSVAPGGSYEQYF,TGTGCCAGCAGCGTAGCACCAGGGGGCTCCTACGAGCAGTACTTC
NA,TRBV30,NA,TRBJ1-5,CAWSRGSQPQHF,TGTGCCTGGAGTCGGGGTTCCCAGCCCCAGCATTTT
TRBD2,TRBV11-2,NA,TRBJ2-7,CASSLRLAESPLEQYF,TGTGCCAGCAGCTTACGCCTAGCGGAGTCCCCCTTAGAGCAGTACTTC
NA,TRBV7-2,NA,TRBJ1-1,CASSDLRRSTEAFF,TGTGCCAGCAGCGACCTTCGACGGAGCACTGAAGCTTTCTTT
TRBD2,TRBV18,NA,TRBJ2-5,CASSSRTSGARATQYF,TGTGCCAGCTCATCTCGGACTAGCGGGGCCAGAGCGACCCAGTACTTC
TRBD1,TRBV6-5,NA,TRBJ1-2,CASIPGQGVYGYTF,TGTGCCAGCATTCCCGGACAGGGCGTCTATGGCTACACCTTC
NA,TRBV28,NA,TRBJ2-5,CASSLYGGRGETQYF,TGTGCCAGCAGTTTATATGGAGGGCGGGGAGAGACCCAGTACTTC
NA,TRBV30,NA,TRBJ2-7,CAWSVGSGSNEQYF,TGTGCCTGGAGTGTAGGGTCAGGGTCCAACGAGCAGTACTTC
NA,TRBV28,NA,TRBJ1-2,CASVGRSNYGYTF,TGTGCCAGCGTTGGCCGATCTAACTATGGCTACACCTTC
NA,TRBV5-1,NA,TRBJ1-3,CASSLDPGNAGNTIYF,TGCGCCAGCAGCTTGGATCCGGGTAACGCTGGAAACACCATATATTTT
NA,TRBV3-1/TRBV3-2,NA,TRBJ1-1,CASSQAAGRAEAFF,TGTGCCAGCAGCCAAGCGGCCGGGCGGGCTGAAGCTTTCTTT
NA,TRBV7-2,NA,TRBJ2-7,CASSLFPNRRDYEQYF,TGTGCCAGCAGCTTGTTCCCGAACAGGCGGGACTACGAGCAGTACTTC
TRBD2,TRBV5-1,once,TRBJ2-1,CASSLLAGGPLNEQFF,TGCGCCAGCAGCCTGTTAGCGGGAGGCCCCCTAAATGAGCAGTTCTTC
TRBD1,TRBV2,NA,TRBJ1-4,CAMSRDRGPNEKLFF,TGTGCCATGTCCCGGGACAGGGGGCCCAATGAAAAACTGTTTTTT
TRBD1,TRBV7-9,NA,TRBJ1-1,CASSSRQGSRFGTEAFF,TGTGCCAGCAGCTCGCGACAGGGGAGCCGCTTCGGCACTGAAGCTTTCTTT
NA,TRBV6-6,NA,TRBJ1-3,CASSRQAPSGNTIYF,TGTGCCAGCAGTCGACAGGCCCCATCTGGAAACACCATATATTTT
TRBD1,TRBV6-5,NA,TRBJ1-1,CASSYMGQGRTEAFF,TGTGCCAGCAGTTACATGGGACAGGGGAGGACTGAAGCTTTCTTT
NA,TRBV6-4,NA,TRBJ1-6,CASSEGPGVSPLHF,TGTGCCAGCAGTGAAGGGCCAGGGGTTTCACCCCTCCACTTT
TRBD1,TRBV24-1,NA,TRBJ1-2,CATSDTQGKHGYTF,TGTGCCACCAGTGATACACAGGGGAAACATGGCTACACCTTC
NA,TRBV9,NA,TRBJ1-1,CASSVGPNSWNTEAFF,TGTGCCAGCAGCGTAGGCCCCAATAGCTGGAACACTGAAGCTTTCTTT
TRBD2,TRBV19,NA,TRBJ2-1,CASSIVGTSRPDQFF,TGTGCCAGTAGTATAGTGGGGACTAGCCGGCCGGATCAGTTCTTC
NA,TRBV2,NA,TRBJ1-2,CASRLDKPYSYTF,TGTGCCAGCAGATTGGACAAGCCTTATAGCTACACCTTC
NA,TRBV28,NA,TRBJ2-5,CASSTTAPRETQYF,TGTGCCAGCAGTACCACGGCACCGAGGGAGACCCAGTACTTC
NA,TRBV28,NA,TRBJ2-7,CASRPGGAHYEQYF,TGTGCCAGCAGACCTGGGGGGGCCCACTACGAGCAGTACTTC
NA,TRBV7-9,NA,TRBJ1-1,CASSFRSTTGAEAFF,TGTGCCAGCAGCTTTCGGAGCACTACGGGGGCTGAAGCTTTCTTT
NA,TRBV7-2,few,TRBJ2-3,CASSRKALDTQYF,TGTGCCAGCAGCAGGAAAGCGTTGGATACGCAGTATTTT
TRBD2,TRBV24-1,few,TRBJ2-1,CATSGAGEIEQFF,TGTGCCACCAGTGGAGCGGGAGAAATTGAGCAGTTCTTC
NA,TRBV19,once,TRBJ1-2,CASSIAGYGYTF,TGTGCCAGTAGTATCGCAGGGTATGGCTACACCTTC